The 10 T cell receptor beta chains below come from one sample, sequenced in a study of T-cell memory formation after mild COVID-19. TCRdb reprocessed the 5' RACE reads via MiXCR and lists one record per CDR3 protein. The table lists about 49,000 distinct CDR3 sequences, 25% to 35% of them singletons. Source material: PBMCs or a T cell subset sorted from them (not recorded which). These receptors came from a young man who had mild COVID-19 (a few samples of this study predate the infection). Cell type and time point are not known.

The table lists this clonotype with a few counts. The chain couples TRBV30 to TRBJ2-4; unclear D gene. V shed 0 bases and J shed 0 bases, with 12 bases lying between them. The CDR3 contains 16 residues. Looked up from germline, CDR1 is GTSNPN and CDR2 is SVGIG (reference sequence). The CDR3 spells CAWSVSGSLAKNIQYF. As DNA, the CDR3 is TGTGCCTGGAGTGTCTCCGGGTCGCTAGCCAAAAACATTCAGTACTTC.

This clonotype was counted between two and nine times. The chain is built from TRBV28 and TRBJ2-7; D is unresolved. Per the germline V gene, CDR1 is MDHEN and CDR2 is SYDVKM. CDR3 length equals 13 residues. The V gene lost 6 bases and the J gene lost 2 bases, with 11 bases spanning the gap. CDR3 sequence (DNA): TGTGCCAGCAGCCCCGCGGTACCCTACGAGCAGTACGTC. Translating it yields CASSPAVPYEQYV.

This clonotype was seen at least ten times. CDR3 residues: CASSELAGGPDTQYF. The CDR3 DNA follows: TGTGCCAGCAGTGAACTAGCGGGGGGGCCAGATACGCAGTATTTT. This sequence joins TRBV6-1 and TRBJ2-3, with 12 bases lining up with TRBD2. The germline CDR1 and CDR2 sequences are MNHNS and SASEGT. The CDR3 has 15 amino acids. V gave up 2 bases and J gave up 4 bases; unmatched junction bases: 1.

The CDR3 DNA reads as TGTGCCAGCAGCTTCCCCGGGGGCGAGCAGTACTTC. Amino acid sequence: CASSFPGGEQYF. V usage is TRBV7-9 and J usage is TRBJ2-7, with D possibly TRBD2 on 6 matching bases. Trimming left V 3 bases short and J 6 bases short, with 9 bases between. Germline V gene lookup returns CDR1 SEHNR and CDR2 FQNEAQ (reference sequence). The CDR3 is made up of 12 amino acids.

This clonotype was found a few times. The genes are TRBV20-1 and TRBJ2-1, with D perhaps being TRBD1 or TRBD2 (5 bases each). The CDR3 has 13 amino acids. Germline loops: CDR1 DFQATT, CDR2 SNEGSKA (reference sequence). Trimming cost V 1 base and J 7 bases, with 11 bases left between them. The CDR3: CSARAGPRNEQFF. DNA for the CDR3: TGCAGTGCTAGAGCGGGGCCAAGGAATGAGCAGTTCTTC.

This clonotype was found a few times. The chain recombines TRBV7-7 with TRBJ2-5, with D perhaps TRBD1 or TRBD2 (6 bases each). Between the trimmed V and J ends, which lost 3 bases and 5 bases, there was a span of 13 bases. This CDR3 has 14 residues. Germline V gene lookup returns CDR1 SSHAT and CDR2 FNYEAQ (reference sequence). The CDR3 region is CASSLTGAGETQYF. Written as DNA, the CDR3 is TGTGCCAGCAGCTTGACGGGGGCTGGGGAGACCCAGTACTTC.

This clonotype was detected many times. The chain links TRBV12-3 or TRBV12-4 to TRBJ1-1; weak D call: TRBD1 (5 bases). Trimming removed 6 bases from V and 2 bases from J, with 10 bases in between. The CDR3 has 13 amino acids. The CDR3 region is CASSGGRNTEAFF. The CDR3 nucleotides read TGTGCCAGCAGCGGGGGGAGAAACACTGAAGCTTTCTTT.

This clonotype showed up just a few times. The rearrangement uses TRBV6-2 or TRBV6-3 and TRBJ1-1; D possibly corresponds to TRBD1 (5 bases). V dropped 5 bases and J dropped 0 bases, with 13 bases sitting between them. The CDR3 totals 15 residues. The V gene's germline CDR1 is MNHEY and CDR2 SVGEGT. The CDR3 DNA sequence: TGTGCCAGCAGTACCCGACAGAAGATGAACACTGAAGCTTTCTTT. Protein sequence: CASSTRQKMNTEAFF.

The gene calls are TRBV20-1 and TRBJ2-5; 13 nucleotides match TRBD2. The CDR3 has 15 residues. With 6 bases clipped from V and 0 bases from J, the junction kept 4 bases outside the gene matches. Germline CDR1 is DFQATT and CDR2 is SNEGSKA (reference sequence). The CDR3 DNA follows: TGCAGTGCCACTGGGACTAGCGGGAACCAAGAGACCCAGTACTTC. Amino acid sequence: CSATGTSGNQETQYF.

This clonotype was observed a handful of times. The CDR3 DNA is TGTGCCAGCAGCTTTTCATCAGAAAAAAACATTCAGTACTTC. Protein: CASSFSSEKNIQYF. This sequence joins TRBV5-6 and TRBJ2-4; no clear D. The V gene lost 2 bases and the J gene lost 4 bases, with 10 bases spanning the gap. The CDR3 runs 14 residues. Germline V lookup: CDR1 SGHDT, CDR2 YYEEEE.